This T cell receptor (beta chain) was sequenced in a study of T-cell memory formation after mild COVID-19. For the study at large: Among the donors, TCR clusters were largely specific to each donor.

Regarding the study as a whole: Mainly CM and EM harbored the contracting CD4+ clones; mainly EMRA harbored the CD8+ ones.

TCRalpha and TCRbeta libraries used 5'RACE with constant-segment primers and UMIs. TCRdb itself ran the 5' RACE reads through MiXCR, one entry per CDR3 protein. The data hold roughly 580,000 distinct CDR3 sequences, with roughly 18% observed a single time. The germline V gene encodes CDR1 MNHEY and CDR2 SVGEGT. This CDR3 has 17 amino acids. Trimming removed 4 bases from V and 0 bases from J; junction bases left unmatched: 8. In the case of this clonotype: Antigen: not known.

The sample consisted of PBMCs or a T cell subset sorted from them (not recorded which). This TCR was sampled from an adult woman who had mild COVID-19 (a few samples of this study predate the infection). Cell type and time point are not known. V usage is TRBV6-2 or TRBV6-3 and J usage is TRBJ2-1, with TRBD2 matching over 8 bases. In DNA, the CDR3 is TGTGCCAGCAGTTTGACTAGCGAGATGAGCTCCTACAATGAGCAGTTCTTC. Amino acids: CASSLTSEMSSYNEQFF.